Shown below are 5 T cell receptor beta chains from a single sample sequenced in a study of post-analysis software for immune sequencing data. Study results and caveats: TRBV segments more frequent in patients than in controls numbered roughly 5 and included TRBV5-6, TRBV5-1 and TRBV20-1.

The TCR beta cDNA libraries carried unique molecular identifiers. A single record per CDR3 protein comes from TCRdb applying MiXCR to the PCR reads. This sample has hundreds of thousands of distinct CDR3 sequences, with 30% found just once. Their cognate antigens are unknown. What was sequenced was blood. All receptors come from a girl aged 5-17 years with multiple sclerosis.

In nucleotides, the CDR3 is TGCAGTGCTCCCCAGACTTATCATGAGCAGTTCTTC. Translation gives CSAPQTYHEQFF. This chain connects TRBV20-1 to TRBJ2-1; D not certain. This CDR3 spans 12 amino acids. V lost 5 bases and J lost 8, with 13 bases in between. CDR1 is DFQATT, CDR2 SNEGSKA, per germline (reference sequence).

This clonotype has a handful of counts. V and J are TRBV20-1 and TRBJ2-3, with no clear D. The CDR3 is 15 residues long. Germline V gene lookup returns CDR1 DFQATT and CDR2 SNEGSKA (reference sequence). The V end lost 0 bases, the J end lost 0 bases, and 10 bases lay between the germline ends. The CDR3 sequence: CSARDTYRSTDTQYF. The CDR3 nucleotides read TGCAGTGCTAGAGATACCTATCGGAGCACAGATACGCAGTATTTT.

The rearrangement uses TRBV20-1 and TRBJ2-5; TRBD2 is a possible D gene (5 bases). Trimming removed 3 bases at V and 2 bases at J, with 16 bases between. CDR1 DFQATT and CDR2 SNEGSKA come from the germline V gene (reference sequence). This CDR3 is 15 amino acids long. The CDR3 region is CSARPRDGMQETQYF. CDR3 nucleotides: TGCAGTGCTAGGCCACGCGACGGGATGCAAGAGACCCAGTACTTC.

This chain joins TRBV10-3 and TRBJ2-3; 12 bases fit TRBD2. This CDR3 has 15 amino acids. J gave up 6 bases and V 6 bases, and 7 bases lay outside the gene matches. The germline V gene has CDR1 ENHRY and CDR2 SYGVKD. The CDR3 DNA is TGTGCCATCAGGGCAACTAGCGGGAGGTCGGATACGCAGTATTTT. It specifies CAIRATSGRSDTQYF.

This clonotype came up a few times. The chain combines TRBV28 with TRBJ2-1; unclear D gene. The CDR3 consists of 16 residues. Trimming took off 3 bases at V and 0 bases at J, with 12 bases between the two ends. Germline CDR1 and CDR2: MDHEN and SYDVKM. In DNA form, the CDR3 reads TGTGCCAGCAGTTTTGATATTAATAGCTCCTACAATGAGCAGTTCTTC. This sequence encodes CASSFDINSSYNEQFF.